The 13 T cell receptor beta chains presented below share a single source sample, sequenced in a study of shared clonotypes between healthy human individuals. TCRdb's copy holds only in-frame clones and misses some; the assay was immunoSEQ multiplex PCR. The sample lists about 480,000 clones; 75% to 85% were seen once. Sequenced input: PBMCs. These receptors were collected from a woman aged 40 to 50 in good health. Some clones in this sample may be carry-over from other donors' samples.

CDR3 sequence (DNA): TGTGCCAGCTCACCGGGACGGGACACCGGGGAGCTGTTTTTT. Translated: CASSPGRDTGELFF. V usage is TRBV18 and J usage is TRBJ2-2; TRBD1 or TRBD2 may be the D gene (5 bases each). The CDR3 is 14 residues long. The V end lost 3 bases, the J end lost 3 bases, and 8 bases lay between the germline ends. Germline CDR1 and CDR2: KGHSH and LQKENI.

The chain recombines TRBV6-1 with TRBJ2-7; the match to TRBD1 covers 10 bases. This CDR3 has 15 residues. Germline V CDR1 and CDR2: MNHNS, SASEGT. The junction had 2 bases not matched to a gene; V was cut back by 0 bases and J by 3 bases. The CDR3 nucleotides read TGTGCCAGCAGTGAAGCCGGGACAGGGGACTACGAGCAGTACTTC. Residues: CASSEAGTGDYEQYF.

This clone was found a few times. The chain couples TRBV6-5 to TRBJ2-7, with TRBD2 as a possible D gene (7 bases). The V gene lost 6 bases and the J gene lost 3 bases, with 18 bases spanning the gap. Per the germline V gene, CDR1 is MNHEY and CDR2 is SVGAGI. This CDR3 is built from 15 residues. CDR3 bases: TGTGCCAGCAGCCTATTCGGGGGGCCCCACTACGAGCAGTACTTC. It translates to CASSLFGGPHYEQYF.

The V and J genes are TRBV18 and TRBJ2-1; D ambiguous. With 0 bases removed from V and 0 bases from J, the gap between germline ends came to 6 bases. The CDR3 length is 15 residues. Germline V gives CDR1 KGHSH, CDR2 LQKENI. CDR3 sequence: CASSPPGNSYNEQFF. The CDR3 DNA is TGTGCCAGCTCACCACCGGGAAACTCCTACAATGAGCAGTTCTTC.

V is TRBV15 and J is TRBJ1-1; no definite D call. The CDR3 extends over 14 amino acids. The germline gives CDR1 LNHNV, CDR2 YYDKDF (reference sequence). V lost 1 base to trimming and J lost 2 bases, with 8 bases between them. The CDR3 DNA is TGTGCCACCAGCAGAGTTTCTCAAAACACTGAAGCTTTCTTT. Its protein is CATSRVSQNTEAFF.

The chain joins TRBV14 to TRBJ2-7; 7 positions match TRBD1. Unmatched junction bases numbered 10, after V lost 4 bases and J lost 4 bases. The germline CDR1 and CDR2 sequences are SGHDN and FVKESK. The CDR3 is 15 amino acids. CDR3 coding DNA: TGTGCCAGCAGCCGAGGACAGGCTGGACCTTACGAGCAGTACTTC. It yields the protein CASSRGQAGPYEQYF.

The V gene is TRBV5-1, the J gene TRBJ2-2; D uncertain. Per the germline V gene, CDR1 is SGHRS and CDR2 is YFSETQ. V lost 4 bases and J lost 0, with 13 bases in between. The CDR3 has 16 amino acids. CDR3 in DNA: TGCGCCAGCAGCCCCTTACTTGTCGCGAACACCGGGGAGCTGTTTTTT. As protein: CASSPLLVANTGELFF.

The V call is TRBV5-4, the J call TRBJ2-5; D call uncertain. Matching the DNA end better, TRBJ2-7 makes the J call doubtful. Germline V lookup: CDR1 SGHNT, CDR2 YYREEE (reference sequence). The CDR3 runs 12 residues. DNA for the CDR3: TGTGCCAGCAGCTTGGGAACCTACGAGCAGTACTTC. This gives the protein CASSLGTYEQYF.

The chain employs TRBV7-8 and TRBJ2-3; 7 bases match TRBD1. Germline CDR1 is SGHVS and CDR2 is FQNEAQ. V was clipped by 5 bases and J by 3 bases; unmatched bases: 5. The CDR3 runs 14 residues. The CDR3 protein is CASSHATGTDTQYF. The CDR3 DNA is TGTGCCAGCAGCCACGCGACAGGGACAGATACGCAGTATTTT.

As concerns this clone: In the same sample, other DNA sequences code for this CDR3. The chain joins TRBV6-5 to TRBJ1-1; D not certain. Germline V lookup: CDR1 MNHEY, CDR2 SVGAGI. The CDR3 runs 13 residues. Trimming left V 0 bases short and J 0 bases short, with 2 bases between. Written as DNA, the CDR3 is TGTGCCAGCAGTTACTCCCTGAACACTGAAGCTTTCTTT. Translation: CASSYSLNTEAFF.

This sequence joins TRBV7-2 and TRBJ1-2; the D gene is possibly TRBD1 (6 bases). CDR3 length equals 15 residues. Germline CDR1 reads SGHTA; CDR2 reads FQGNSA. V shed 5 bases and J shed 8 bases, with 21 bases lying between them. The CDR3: CASSVNRAVVGGYTF. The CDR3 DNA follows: TGTGCCAGCAGCGTAAACAGGGCTGTCGTGGGAGGCTACACCTTC. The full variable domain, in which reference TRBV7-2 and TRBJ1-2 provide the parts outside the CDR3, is GAGVSQSPSNKVTEKGKDVELRCDPISGHTALYWYRQSLGQGLEFLIYFQGNSAPDKSGLPSDRFSAERTGGSVSTLTIQRTQQEDSAVYLCASSVNRAVVGGYTFGSGTRLTVV.

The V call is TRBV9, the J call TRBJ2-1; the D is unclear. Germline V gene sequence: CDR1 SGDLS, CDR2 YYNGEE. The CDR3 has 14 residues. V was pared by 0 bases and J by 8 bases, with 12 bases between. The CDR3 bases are TGTGCCAGCAGCGTAGGTTGGGGTGGGGATGAGCAGTTCTTC. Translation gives CASSVGWGGDEQFF. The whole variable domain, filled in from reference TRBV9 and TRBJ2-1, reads DSGVTQTPKHLITATGQRVTLRCSPRSGDLSVYWYQQSLDQGLQFLIQYYNGEERAKGNILERFSAQQFPDLHSELNLSSLELGDSALYFCASSVGWGGDEQFFGPGTRLTVL.

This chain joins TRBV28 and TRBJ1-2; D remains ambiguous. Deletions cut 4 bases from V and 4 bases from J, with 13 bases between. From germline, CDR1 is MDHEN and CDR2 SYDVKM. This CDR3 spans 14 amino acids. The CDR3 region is CASSSQDWSYGYTF. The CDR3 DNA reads TGTGCCAGCAGTTCCCAAGACTGGAGCTATGGCTACACCTTC.